This TCR beta chain was recorded in a study of blood T cell repertoires in COVID-19. Profiled with immunoSEQ multiplex PCR; TCRdb holds only in-frame clones, not every one. The table includes roughly 60,000 clones, about four fifths detected once. Germline V gives CDR1 LGHNT, CDR2 FRNRAP. This CDR3 is built from 14 residues. V shed 2 bases and J shed 2 bases, with 9 bases lying between them. The sequence was obtained from a man aged 55 to 70 with COVID-19, enrolled during active disease. The rearrangement links TRBV12-5 to TRBJ2-5; perhaps TRBD1 as D (5 bases). The sample comprised peripheral blood. CDR3 bases: TGTGCTAGTGGTTTGAGTACAGGTCAAGAGACCCAGTACTTC. Translated: CASGLSTGQETQYF. Full variable domain (missing parts from reference TRBV12-5 and TRBJ2-5): DARVTQTPRHKVTEMGQEVTMRCQPILGHNTVFWYRQTMMQGLELLAYFRNRAPLDDSGMPKDRFSAEMPDATLATLKIQPSEPRDSAVYFCASGLSTGQETQYFGPGTRLLVL.